This TCR beta chain derives from a study of T cell responses to AZD1222 COVID-19 vaccine. Whole-study context: Recipients boosted at about 4 weeks or about 12 weeks are pooled. Regarding the study as a whole: Donors were mostly white British, more females; clonal diversity possibly underestimated. Spike regions recognized by vaccine-associated CD4 TCRs spanned the protein, led by 160-218 and 743-854. At baseline, seropositivity was found in only five or six AZD1222 recipients.

The CDR3 contains 15 residues. With 0 bases removed from V and 4 bases from J, the gap between germline ends came to 13 bases. The germline V gene has CDR1 SGHRS and CDR2 YFSETQ. A note on this clone: Antigen specificity is unknown.

Only in-frame clones appear in the TCRdb table, and some are missing; sequencing was by immunoSEQ multiplex PCR. The table shows 90,000 to 150,000 clones, with approximately 90% occurring only once. The J gene is TRBJ1-1, the V gene TRBV5-1; a weak D match, TRBD1 (6 bases). The sample here was peripheral blood, taken on day 0 of AZD1222 vaccination. This TCR was sampled from an adult in good health. As DNA, the CDR3 is TGCGCCAGCAGCTTGGCGCGTACAGGGACCACTGAAGCTTTCTTT. Translating it yields CASSLARTGTTEAFF.